Below, 13 T cell receptor beta chains from the same sample are listed, as sequenced in a study of cytomegalovirus exposure and HLA in healthy donors (dated by TCRdb to about 2017). Receptor amplification or capture employed the immunoSEQ multiplex PCR assay. For the multiplex PCR, a mixture combining 60 forward primers for TCR Vbeta segments and 13 reverse primers for TCR Jbeta segments was used. In its TCRdb copy, this immuneACCESS table keeps in-frame sequences only and misses some clones. Where compared with another copy, unresolved V genes explain less than half of these, and the others have no known cause. The sample table shows 150,000 to 200,000 clones, and about 90% are seen once. Around 1% of the sample is taken by the ten largest. The sample consisted of PBMCs. Receptors were obtained from a boy aged 2-15 years in good health and CMV-seronegative.

The DNA of the CDR3 is TGTGCCAGAGGGCTCCTAGGGGGTGAGCAGTTCTTC. Its protein product is CARGLLGGEQFF. The chain employs TRBV2 and TRBJ2-1; D possibly corresponds to TRBD1 (6 bases). The V and J ends lost 9 bases and 9 bases respectively, with 15 bases between them. Looked up from germline, CDR1 is SNHLY and CDR2 is FYNNEI. The CDR3 consists of 12 residues.

This clone has just a few counts. V is TRBV30 and J is TRBJ1-3; D call uncertain. V was shortened by 0 bases and J by 4 bases, with 7 bases between the two germline ends. CDR1 is GTSNPN and CDR2 is SVGIG in the germline V gene (reference sequence). This CDR3 has 13 amino acids. Here the CDR3 reads CAWSVVRGNTIYF. The CDR3 DNA reads TGTGCCTGGAGTGTAGTGCGCGGAAACACCATATATTTT.

V is TRBV28 and J is TRBJ1-4, with TRBD1 as a possible D gene (6 bases). Germline values: CDR1 MDHEN, CDR2 SYDVKM. The CDR3 length is 13 residues. V lost 4 bases and J 4 bases, leaving 7 bases between the germline ends. DNA for the CDR3: TGTGCCAGCAGTTCAGGGGATAATGAAAAACTGTTTTTT. As protein: CASSSGDNEKLFF. The complete variable domain, with remaining parts taken from reference TRBV28 and TRBJ1-4, reads DVKVTQSSRYLVKRTGEKVFLECVQDMDHENMFWYRQDPGLGLRLIYFSYDVKMKEKGDIPEGYSVSREKKERFSLILESASTNQTSMYLCASSSGDNEKLFFGSGTQLSVL.

This chain joins TRBV29-1 and TRBJ2-3; 10 nucleotides match TRBD2. The CDR3 loop spans 12 amino acids. The germline V gene has CDR1 SQVTM and CDR2 ANQGSEA. Trimming removed 6 bases from V and 7 bases from J; junction bases left unmatched: 4. This CDR3 reads CSVGTSVNTQYF. The CDR3 DNA is TGCAGCGTCGGGACTAGCGTTAATACGCAGTATTTT.

The chain is built from TRBV9 and TRBJ1-1; D unclear. The CDR3 runs to 13 residues. CDR1 and CDR2 (germline): SGDLS, YYNGEE. The V end was cut by 4 bases, the J end by 10 bases, with 17 bases between. The CDR3 loop reads CASSPVNPNPAFF. The CDR3, as DNA: TGTGCCAGCAGCCCGGTAAACCCCAACCCAGCTTTCTTT.

This chain joins TRBV5-1 and TRBJ1-4; 8 bases agree with TRBD1. The germline gives CDR1 SGHRS, CDR2 YFSETQ. V lost 3 bases, J lost 8 bases, and 9 bases stayed unmatched. CDR3 length equals 15 residues. The CDR3 here is CASSYSTGAHEKLFF. CDR3 DNA: TGCGCCAGCAGCTACTCGACAGGGGCTCACGAAAAACTGTTTTTT.

V and J are TRBV27 and TRBJ1-5; D is undetermined. The CDR3 totals 12 residues. Germline assignment: CDR1 MNHEY and CDR2 SMNVEV (reference sequence). With 7 bases removed from V and 1 base from J, the gap between germline ends came to 5 bases. The CDR3 DNA sequence: TGTGCCAGCAAATCGAGCAATCAGCCCCAGCATTTT. Translated, it gives CASKSSNQPQHF.

This rearrangement joins TRBV11-1 to TRBJ1-1; no clear D. The CDR3 runs 14 residues. Germline CDR1 reads SGHAT; CDR2 reads FQDESV (reference sequence). The ends were cut back, 2 bases at V and 2 bases at J, with 9 bases in the middle. The CDR3, as DNA: TGTGCCAGCAGCTTAAGTTTCAGAAACACTGAAGCTTTCTTT. Its protein product is CASSLSFRNTEAFF.

The chain is built from TRBV7-2 and TRBJ2-5, with no clear D. Germline CDR1 is SGHTA and CDR2 is FQGNSA. V lost 2 bases, J lost 5 bases, and 6 bases lay in between. This CDR3 has 12 amino acids. DNA for the CDR3: TGTGCCAGCAGCTTATACGGGGAGACCCAGTACTTC. Protein: CASSLYGETQYF.

The chain joins TRBV5-4 to TRBJ1-4; 9 nucleotides match TRBD1. V trimming: 3 bases; J trimming: 7 bases; junction bases outside the gene matches: 10. The CDR3 has 16 residues. CDR1 is SGHNT, CDR2 YYREEE, per germline (reference sequence). Here the CDR3 DNA reads TGTGCCAGCAGCTCGGGACCGGGACAGGGAGGTGAAAAACTGTTTTTT. This sequence encodes CASSSGPGQGGEKLFF. Supplemented by reference TRBV5-4 and TRBJ1-4, the full variable domain reads ETGVTQSPTHLIKTRGQQVTLRCSSQSGHNTVSWYQQALGQGPQFIFQYYREEENGRGNFPPRFSGLQFPNYSSELNVNALELDDSALYLCASSSGPGQGGEKLFFGSGTQLSVL.

The rearrangement links TRBV27 to TRBJ2-1; D possibly corresponds to TRBD2 (7 bases). The CDR3 is 17 amino acids. V shed 3 bases and J shed 1 base, with 16 bases lying between them. Per germline, CDR1 MNHEY and CDR2 SMNVEV (reference sequence). The CDR3 spells CASSLGGGSWSYNEQFF. The CDR3 DNA sequence: TGTGCCAGCAGTTTGGGGGGGGGCAGTTGGTCCTACAATGAGCAGTTCTTC.

In its sample, this clone was seen a few times. The V gene is TRBV7-3, the J gene TRBJ1-1, with a tentative D call TRBD1 (6 bases). From germline, CDR1 is SGHTA and CDR2 FQGTGA. The ends were cut back, 3 bases at V and 4 bases at J, with 9 bases in the middle. The length of the CDR3 is 13 residues. The DNA of the CDR3 is TGTGCCAGCAGCTTCGCAGGGGTCACTGAAGCTTTCTTT. Residues: CASSFAGVTEAFF.

The gene calls are TRBV29-1 and TRBJ1-2, with a weak D call TRBD1 (6 bases). The CDR3 loop spans 11 amino acids. Deletions cut 7 bases from V and 6 bases from J, with 12 bases between. The V gene's germline CDR1 is SQVTM and CDR2 ANQGSEA. The DNA for the CDR3 is TGCAGCGCAGGGGATGCGAATGGCTACACCTTC. Translating gives CSAGDANGYTF.